The clone carrying this TCR beta chain was recorded once. The sample's time point: newly diagnosed GD, antithyroid drugs for less than 3 months. Generation of the TCR library employed RNA extracted from PBMCs. Building the TCR beta libraries relied on iRepertoire HTBI primers, and CDR3 regions underwent Arm-PCR. One entry per CDR3 protein results from TCRdb running MiXCR on the multiplex PCR reads. Counted here are approximately 440,000 distinct CDR3 sequences, roughly 16% occurring once; the ten biggest clones make up 9% to 15%. This sample is part of a study of regulatory T cells in long-lasting Graves disease. The CDR3 spans 13 residues. The V gene's germline CDR1 is MNHEY and CDR2 SVGEGT. V was cut by 6 bases and J by 4 bases, with 12 bases left in between. These data were likewise used in another study, on T cells in Graves' hyperthyroidism and ophthalmopathy.

This sample comprised peripheral blood mononuclear cells (PBMCs), obtained at new diagnosis, from a patient treated with antithyroid drugs. The clonotype originates from a middle-aged man with Graves disease. This chain joins TRBV6-2 or TRBV6-3 and TRBJ2-5; D might be TRBD2 (5 bases). CDR3 residues: CASRPRVPETQYF. Here the CDR3 DNA reads TGTGCCAGCAGGCCGAGGGTCCCAGAGACCCAGTACTTC.